This TCR beta chain was sequenced during a study of CD8+ T cells in alopecia areata. Study observations and caveats: Tofacitinib yielded significantly lower scalp clonality and fewer expanded CD8+ clones among the top 100. Numerous expanded lesional clones remained in scalp and blood during tofacitinib.

Germline CDR1 is LNHDA and CDR2 is SQIVND (reference sequence). This CDR3 is 11 amino acids long. V was clipped by 3 bases and J by 8 bases, with 7 bases between them. Treatment here: oral pan-JAK inhibitor, 5-10 mg twice daily. Sampling of alopecia areata patients yielded lesional scalp punch biopsies as well as peripheral blood. This clone was observed a handful of times. The antigen is unknown. The sequencing template was cDNA reverse transcribed from extracted RNA. Here immunoSEQ multiplex PCR was the method, and the copy in TCRdb shows in-frame clones only, minus some. The sample has fewer than 150,000 clones, approximately 85% seen once.

The clonotype comes from a human donor with alopecia areata. The sequencing used CD8+ T cells sorted from blood, collected at week 4, from a patient treated with tofacitinib. This chain joins TRBV19 and TRBJ1-1; possibly TRBD1 for D (5 bases). As DNA, the CDR3 is TGTGCCAGTAGTATGCCAGGGGAAGCTTTCTTT. Translated, it gives CASSMPGEAFF.